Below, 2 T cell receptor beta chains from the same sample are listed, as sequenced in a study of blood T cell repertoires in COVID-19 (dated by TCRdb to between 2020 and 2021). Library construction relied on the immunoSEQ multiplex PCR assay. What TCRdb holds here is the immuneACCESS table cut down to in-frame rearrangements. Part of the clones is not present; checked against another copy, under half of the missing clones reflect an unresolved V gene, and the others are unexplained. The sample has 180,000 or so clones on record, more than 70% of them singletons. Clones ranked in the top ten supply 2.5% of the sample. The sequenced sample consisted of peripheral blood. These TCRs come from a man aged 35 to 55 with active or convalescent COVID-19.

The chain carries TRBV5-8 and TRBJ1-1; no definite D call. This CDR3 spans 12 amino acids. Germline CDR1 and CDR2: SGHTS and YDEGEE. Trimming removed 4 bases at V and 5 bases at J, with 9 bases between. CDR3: CASSPGGTEAFF. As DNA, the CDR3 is TGTGCCAGCAGCCCCGGAGGTACTGAAGCTTTCTTT.

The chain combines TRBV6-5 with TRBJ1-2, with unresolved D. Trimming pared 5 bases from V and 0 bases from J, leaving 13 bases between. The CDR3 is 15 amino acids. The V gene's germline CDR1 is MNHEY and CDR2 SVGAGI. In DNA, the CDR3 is TGTGCCAGCAGTCCCCATCAGTTTTCTAACTATGGCTACACCTTC. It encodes CASSPHQFSNYGYTF.